This T cell receptor beta chain was sequenced for a study of cytomegalovirus exposure and HLA in healthy donors. Concerning this clone: Its specificity is not known.

Researchers ran the PCR with 60 Vbeta and 13 Jbeta primers. Assay: immunoSEQ multiplex PCR; the TCRdb copy retains only in-frame clones and omits some. The sample includes under 200,000 clones, roughly 80% of them seen just once. V lost 6 bases and J 4 bases, leaving 10 bases between the germline ends. This CDR3 region has 12 residues. Germline V gene lookup returns CDR1 MNHEY and CDR2 SMNVEV (reference sequence). Overall study findings and caveats: In a later analysis, TCR beta V- and J-gene trimming showed a link to a missense DCLRE1C variant. Apparent HLA restriction characterized most CMV-associated TCR beta chains in a later analysis.

The clonotype originates from a man in his forties in good health and CMV-seropositive. Source material: PBMCs. The V and J genes are TRBV27 and TRBJ2-7; the D gene is possibly TRBD2 (7 bases). The CDR3 nucleotides are TGTGCCAGCAGGGGGGGGCCTTACGAGCAGTACTTC. Its translation is CASRGGPYEQYF.